This record covers a single T cell receptor beta chain. What it binds is unknown. This specimen comes from a study of OX40 agonist ivuxolimab in advanced cancers. Individuals having autoimmune disease history or systemic immunosuppression were not enrolled. The CDR3 runs 14 residues. Looked up from germline, CDR1 is SGHDT and CDR2 is YYEEEE. With 2 bases removed from V and 6 bases from J, the gap between germline ends came to 9 bases. Using immunoSEQ multiplex PCR, the repertoire was profiled, and TCRdb retains in-frame clones only, with some absent. The table includes 50,000 to 75,000 clones, roughly four fifths detected once. Study observations and caveats: Antigen targets of the expanded peripheral T cells went undetermined. Expanded clones belonging to CD8+ T cells outnumbered, on average, those of CD4+.

Sequencing used CD4+ or CD8+ T cells sorted from blood, obtained in a trial of the OX40 agonist ivuxolimab. The sequence derives from an adult with an advanced solid tumor such as melanoma, head and neck, liver or kidney cancer. The chain carries TRBV5-6 and TRBJ1-6, with D possibly TRBD1 on 5 matching bases. The CDR3 reads CASSFGTGNSPLHF. The CDR3 DNA sequence: TGTGCCAGCAGCTTCGGGACGGGTAATTCACCCCTCCACTTT.